This T cell receptor (beta chain) was observed in a study of T-cell reconstitution after alpha-beta-depleted transplantation in children. Trimming took 2 bases from V and 0 from J, leaving 8 bases between them. There are 14 residues in the CDR3. The germline V gene encodes CDR1 DFQATT and CDR2 SNEGSKA (reference sequence). About this clonotype: The antigen remains undetermined.

Study-wide points: Alpha-beta T cells present about two months after transplant were reported to originate from several hundred expanded graft clones. Some patients showed high day-60 TCRbeta diversity, which derived from surviving recipient T cells and thymic progenitors. A year had passed since transplant, and T-cell counts and diversity by then came mostly from newly produced T cells.

Unique molecular identifiers were incorporated into the prepared TCRbeta library. TCRdb independently ran MiXCR on the PCR reads; one entry per CDR3 protein. Of roughly 100,000 distinct CDR3 sequences listed, 4.5% to 7.5% are singletons. This rearrangement joins TRBV20-1 to TRBJ1-5; D ambiguous. The receptor comes from a female patient younger than 10 who had a stem cell transplant for Fanconi anemia, so the T cells may come from the graft donor. The sample was PBMCs, mostly from graft donor cells, taken 60 days after TCRalphabeta/CD19-depleted stem cell transplant. The CDR3 DNA reads TGCAGTGCTAGAAGGCCTAATAGCAATCAGCCCCAGCATTTT. This encodes CSARRPNSNQPQHF.